The entry below describes one T cell receptor beta chain. Its specificity is not known. This sample is part of a study of T cell responses to AZD1222 COVID-19 vaccine. Turning to the study itself: It was second doses at about 4 or about 12 weeks that were pooled. Notes on the study in general: Females outnumbered males among donors, who were mostly white British; clonal diversity was possibly underestimated. In all cases, repertoires were sampled only after the peak T cell response.

Clones were read by immunoSEQ multiplex PCR, and TCRdb kept only the in-frame ones, dropping some. Of approximately 65,000 clones listed, approximately 91% are singletons. This CDR3 is 14 amino acids long. J lost 0 bases, V lost 4 bases, and 4 bases had no gene match. CDR1 and CDR2 from the germline V gene are SGHKS and YYEKEE (reference sequence). The chain is built from TRBV5-5 and TRBJ2-7, with 7 bases lining up with TRBD1. Specimen: peripheral blood, collected on day 0 of AZD1222 vaccination. This TCR was recovered from an adult in good health. This chain's CDR3 is CASSRTGDSYEQYF. The CDR3 nucleotides read TGTGCCAGCAGCCGGACAGGCGACTCCTACGAGCAGTACTTC.